This T cell receptor beta chain is drawn from a study of OX40 agonist ivuxolimab in advanced cancers. Study at large: The patients received ivuxolimab by intravenous route every 2 weeks at 0.01 to 10 mg/kg. Patients were under 90% male with ages roughly 23 to 79, mean 60.

In germline, CDR1 is MNHNY, CDR2 SVGAGI (reference sequence). CDR3 length: 14 amino acids. The junction had 3 bases not matched to a gene; V was cut back by 0 bases and J by 6 bases. Clones were read by immunoSEQ multiplex PCR, and TCRdb kept only the in-frame ones, dropping some. In the table there are over 10,000 clones, around four fifths of which are singletons. This receptor was obtained from an adult with an advanced solid tumor such as melanoma, head and neck, liver or kidney cancer. Here the sequenced sample was CD4+ or CD8+ T cells sorted from blood, taken in a trial of the OX40 agonist ivuxolimab. The rearrangement joins TRBV6-6 to TRBJ2-7; 9 positions agree with TRBD1. As DNA, the CDR3 is TGTGCCAGCAGTTACTCGGGACAGGGCGCCGAGCAGTACTTC. Encoded protein: CASSYSGQGAEQYF.